These 3 T cell receptor beta chains were all obtained from the same sample, sequenced in a study of a mutant IDH1 vaccine in newly diagnosed glioma. Time point: week 23, last vaccination. One vaccine dose held 300 ug of mutant IDH1 20-mer peptide and came with topical imiquimod. No antigens are known for them. Here immunoSEQ multiplex PCR was the method, and the copy in TCRdb shows in-frame clones only, minus some. The sample records 35,000 to 55,000 clones, approximately 84% being singletons. The sample in question was PBMCs, obtained from a glioma patient whose treatment included an IDH1 peptide vaccine. These receptors came from a woman aged 18-29 years with glioma. Some clones in this sample may be carry-over from other donors' samples.

This clone is a singleton in its sample. V gene TRBV30 combines with J gene TRBJ1-2; TRBD1 matches 7 bases. CDR1 and CDR2 from the germline V gene are GTSNPN and SVGIG (reference sequence). CDR3 size: 12 residues. The trim removed 1 base at V and 8 bases at J, leaving 4 bases unmatched. The CDR3 region is CAWSDRGGGYTF. For the CDR3, the DNA is TGTGCCTGGAGTGACAGGGGAGGAGGCTACACCTTC.

The CDR3, as DNA: TGTGCCAGCAGCTTAGCGCGCGTGCACACTGAAGCTTTCTTT. It specifies CASSLARVHTEAFF. The genes are TRBV7-8 and TRBJ1-1; D not resolved. The germline V gene encodes CDR1 SGHVS and CDR2 FQNEAQ. The CDR3 spans 14 residues. The ends were cut back, 0 bases at V and 3 bases at J, with 8 bases in the middle.

This rearrangement joins TRBV9 to TRBJ2-2, with D unclear. CDR3 length: 13 residues. Germline CDR1 and CDR2: SGDLS and YYNGEE. V lost 0 bases, J lost 6 bases, and 6 bases lay in between. CDR3 bases: TGTGCCAGCAGCGTAGATGGGTCCGGGGAGCTGTTTTTT. Its translation is CASSVDGSGELFF.